The rows below give T cell receptor beta chains drawn from one sample of a study of response to subunit inactivated influenza vaccine. TCRdb itself ran the RT-PCR reads through MiXCR, one entry per CDR3 protein. The sample records some 850,000 distinct CDR3 sequences, less than 20% being singletons. The sequencing used PBMCs from blood, collected roughly 5 days after vaccination. The receptor source for this set is a man in his fifties or sixties who received an inactivated influenza vaccine. CDR3s include the opening cysteine and the closing phenylalanine or tryptophan. Clone size is shown for a subset of rows, as once, few, many or a class of expanded clone.

>TRBV6-1|TRBJ1-6|few
CASSPDLRSSYNSPLHF
>TRBV20-1|TRBJ2-3|.
CSASQGLSAGDTQYF
>TRBV27|TRBJ2-3|few
CASSLSRTSGRTDTQYF
>TRBV6-2/TRBV6-3|TRBJ2-1|.
CASSYLGTEVNEQFF
>TRBV7-2|TRBJ1-2|.
CASSLAGLGVGYTF
>TRBV5-6|TRBJ2-6|few
CASSLVGITPGANVLTF
>TRBV28|TRBJ2-5|.
CASSSLTGGGETQYF
>TRBV20-1|TRBJ1-5|.
CSARGLGQGWNQPQHF
>TRBV11-1|TRBJ2-3|.
CASSLALGTSGRAVTDTQYF
>TRBV12-3/TRBV12-4|TRBJ1-5|many
CASSGTDSNQPQHF
>TRBV20-1|TRBJ2-7|.
CSATTGTGVNEQYF
>TRBV20-1|TRBJ1-5|few
CSARVPGVQPQHF
>TRBV7-8|TRBJ2-2|.
CASSSLIATKNSGELFF
>TRBV15|TRBJ2-1|few
CATMSGGASYNEQFF
>TRBV29-1|TRBJ2-6|few
CSATLTGKAANVLTF
>TRBV20-1|TRBJ1-1|many
CSARDMATGHTEAFF
>TRBV5-5|TRBJ2-5|many
CASSWGAGGGETQYF
>TRBV12-3/TRBV12-4|TRBJ2-1|.
CASRPPGGNEQFF
>TRBV21-1|TRBJ2-7|.
CASSLSRPPGLAESYEQYF
>TRBV20-1|TRBJ2-1|.
CSAGLAGGPSFF
>TRBV6-1|TRBJ2-3|few
CASSTRGGISTDTQYF
>TRBV11-1|TRBJ1-1|few
CASSLARSGRYTEAFF
>TRBV10-3|TRBJ2-7|few
CAISELGTILNEQYF
>TRBV4-2|TRBJ2-7|.
CASSQSLFRDLWYEQYF
>TRBV10-2|TRBJ2-5|.
CASSAIRETQYF
>TRBV6-1|TRBJ2-4|few
CASVEVGVAKNIQYF
>TRBV27|TRBJ2-7|few
CASSQLGHVYEQYF
>TRBV12-3/TRBV12-4|TRBJ1-2|.
CASSLEAGPYGYTF
>TRBV6-1|TRBJ2-5|.
CASRVAILGETQYF
>TRBV6-1|TRBJ2-7|few
CASSRGGGTTYEQYF
>TRBV20-1|TRBJ2-3|.
CSAHPRPPPFYTQYF
>TRBV20-1|TRBJ2-6|.
CSAPRAGLGANVLTF
>TRBV20-1|TRBJ2-3|many
CSAPLAGVDTQYF
>TRBV29-1|TRBJ2-5|few
CSVEASRRETQYF
>TRBV7-3|TRBJ2-1|few
CASSLNFTSGISPPYNEQFF
>TRBV4-2|TRBJ2-7|.
CASSQSASSYEQYF
>TRBV12-3/TRBV12-4|TRBJ1-5|few
CASSLYASRGLQHF
>TRBV5-1|TRBJ1-2|.
CASSTGQGAGGYTF
>TRBV29-1|TRBJ1-2|.
CSVGGGRGYTF
>TRBV20-1|TRBJ2-7|.
CSTRGQGTYEQYF
>TRBV20-1|TRBJ2-3|.
CSAREGLAGATQYF
>TRBV5-1|TRBJ2-5|few
CASSSNPQRKETQYF
>TRBV7-2|TRBJ2-3|.
CASSISGGADTQYF
>TRBV10-3|TRBJ2-1|few
CAISVGIDEQFF
>TRBV27|TRBJ2-2|.
CASSLRHNTGELFF
>TRBV12-3/TRBV12-4|TRBJ2-7|few
CASSPPEAWGDEQYF
>TRBV11-2|TRBJ2-1|few
CASSGLAKGDNEQFF
>TRBV15|TRBJ2-7|few
CATSRVLAGSYEQYF
>TRBV5-1|TRBJ2-2|.
CASTGVAGVSGELFF
>TRBV29-1|TRBJ2-1|many
CSVEDTGSYNEQFF
>TRBV29-1|TRBJ1-1|once
CSVVTGPLNTEAFF
>TRBV4-3|TRBJ1-2|.
CASSQGTEGGYTF